The 7 T cell receptor beta chains listed next were all sequenced from one sample in a study of T cell responses to AZD1222 COVID-19 vaccine. TCRdb's copy holds only in-frame clones and misses some; the assay was immunoSEQ multiplex PCR. The sample has approximately 90,000 clones; about 90% are singletons. Here the sequenced sample was peripheral blood, taken on day 0 of AZD1222 vaccination. These receptors were collected from an adult in good health.

This clone was counted once. The V call is TRBV18, the J call TRBJ2-3; the match to TRBD1 covers 7 bases. Germline V CDR1 and CDR2: KGHSH, LQKENI. The CDR3 is 16 amino acids. The V gene end was trimmed by 2 bases and the J gene end by 1 base; junction bases not matched to a gene: 6. This CDR3 reads CASSPGQARGTDTQYF. The CDR3 DNA sequence: TGTGCCAGCTCACCAGGACAGGCTAGAGGCACAGATACGCAGTATTTT.

The chain employs TRBV28 and TRBJ1-1, with 8 bases that match TRBD1. Germline V gene sequence: CDR1 MDHEN, CDR2 SYDVKM. The CDR3 loop spans 14 amino acids. J was trimmed by 1 base and V by 7 bases; bases with no gene match: 5. CDR3 sequence reads: CASTLGQGNTEAFF. CDR3 DNA sequence: TGTGCCAGCACCCTCGGACAGGGGAACACTGAAGCTTTCTTT.

The V call is TRBV19, the J call TRBJ2-7; weak D call: TRBD1 (6 bases). The CDR3 runs 14 residues. The V and J ends lost 8 bases and 5 bases respectively, with 19 bases between them. Germline V gene sequence: CDR1 LNHDA, CDR2 SQIVND (reference sequence). CDR3: CASWGQGTNNEQYF. CDR3 sequence (DNA): TGTGCCAGTTGGGGGCAGGGAACGAACAACGAGCAGTACTTC.

The V call is TRBV9, the J call TRBJ2-2; D tentatively reads TRBD1 or TRBD2 (6 bases each). The CDR3 loop spans 15 amino acids. Germline V gives CDR1 SGDLS, CDR2 YYNGEE. V gave up 6 bases and J gave up 4 bases, with 16 bases separating them. The CDR3 region is CASTPRGVSTGELFF. The CDR3 DNA reads TGTGCCAGCACCCCGAGGGGGGTAAGCACCGGGGAGCTGTTTTTT. Using reference TRBV9 and TRBJ2-2 for the parts outside the CDR3, the full variable domain is DSGVTQTPKHLITATGQRVTLRCSPRSGDLSVYWYQQSLDQGLQFLIQYYNGEERAKGNILERFSAQQFPDLHSELNLSSLELGDSALYFCASTPRGVSTGELFFGEGSRLTVL.

The chain is built from TRBV3-1 (or the pseudogene TRBV3-2) and TRBJ2-1; TRBD2 agrees at 10 bases. This CDR3 is 15 amino acids long. J was trimmed by 10 bases and V by 0 bases; bases with no gene match: 6. The germline gives CDR1 LGHDT, CDR2 YNNKEL (reference sequence). The CDR3 sequence is CASSQEPSGSGEQFF. In DNA, the CDR3 is TGTGCCAGCAGCCAAGAACCTAGCGGGAGCGGGGAGCAGTTCTTC.

V and J are TRBV12-5 and TRBJ1-6; 8 positions match TRBD1. V lost 1 base to trimming and J lost 7 bases; unmatched junction nucleotides: 15. Germline V gene lookup returns CDR1 LGHNT and CDR2 FRNRAP. This CDR3 region has 19 residues. CDR3 coding DNA: TGTGCTAGTGGTTTGGCCCTCGTGGTTGGACAGGGTATGAATTCACCCCTCCACTTT. Protein product: CASGLALVVGQGMNSPLHF.

This clone was detected only once. V usage is TRBV28 and J usage is TRBJ2-1, with 7 bases matching TRBD1. The V gene end was trimmed by 5 bases and the J gene end by 6 bases; junction bases not matched to a gene: 10. Germline CDR1 MDHEN, CDR2 SYDVKM. CDR3 length: 15 amino acids. In DNA, the CDR3 is TGTGCCAGCAGTAGCCCTAATAACAGGGGCAATGAGCAGTTCTTC. This codes for CASSSPNNRGNEQFF.